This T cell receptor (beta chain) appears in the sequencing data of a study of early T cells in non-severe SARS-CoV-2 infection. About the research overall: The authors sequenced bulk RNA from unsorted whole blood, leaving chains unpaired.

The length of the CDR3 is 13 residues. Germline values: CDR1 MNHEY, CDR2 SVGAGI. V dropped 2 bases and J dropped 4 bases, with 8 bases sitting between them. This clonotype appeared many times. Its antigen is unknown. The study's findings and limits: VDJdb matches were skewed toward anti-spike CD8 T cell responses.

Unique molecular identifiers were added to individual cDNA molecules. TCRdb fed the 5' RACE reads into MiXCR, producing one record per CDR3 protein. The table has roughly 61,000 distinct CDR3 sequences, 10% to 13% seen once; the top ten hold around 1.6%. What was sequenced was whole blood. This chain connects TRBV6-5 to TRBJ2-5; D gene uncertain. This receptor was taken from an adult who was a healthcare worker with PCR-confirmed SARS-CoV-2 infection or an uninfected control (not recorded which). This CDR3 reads CASSYGEGETQYF. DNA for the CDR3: TGTGCCAGCAGTTACGGGGAAGGAGAGACCCAGTACTTC.